One sample yielded the 9 T cell receptor beta chains listed below, sequenced in a study of cytomegalovirus exposure and HLA in healthy donors. In the PCR, 60 Vbeta and 13 Jbeta primers were used. The data were produced by immunoSEQ multiplex PCR, yet TCRdb's version contains in-frame clones alone and is incomplete. The sample carries 150,000 or so clones, about four fifths recorded once. The sequenced material came from PBMCs. The receptors shown here come from a man in his thirties or forties in good health and CMV-seropositive.

This clone has just one count. The rearrangement uses TRBV5-1 and TRBJ2-5; D is ambiguous. The CDR3 runs to 12 residues. V lost 3 bases and J 5 bases, leaving 8 bases between the germline ends. Germline V gives CDR1 SGHRS, CDR2 YFSETQ. The CDR3 reads CASSSPRETQYF. The CDR3 nucleotides are TGCGCCAGCAGCTCCCCGAGGGAGACCCAGTACTTC. Variable domain in full (rest from reference TRBV5-1 and TRBJ2-5): KAGVTQTPRYLIKTRGQQVTLSCSPISGHRSVSWYQQTPGQGLQFLFEYFSETQRNKGNFPGRFSGRQFSNSRSEMNVSTLELGDSALYLCASSSPRETQYFGPGTRLLVL.

This clone was seen just once. The rearrangement uses TRBV30 and TRBJ1-6; D not resolved. V was clipped by 0 bases and J by 4 bases, with 16 bases between them. In germline, CDR1 is GTSNPN, CDR2 SVGIG (reference sequence). There are 17 residues in the CDR3. CDR3 DNA sequence: TGTGCCTGGAGTGTACGTCGCCCAGGACTTTATAATTCACCCCTCCACTTT. Encoded protein: CAWSVRRPGLYNSPLHF.

The chain joins TRBV7-6 to TRBJ2-6; a weak D match, TRBD2 (5 bases). The CDR3 length is 16 residues. With 5 bases removed from V and 0 bases from J, the gap between germline ends came to 11 bases. Germline V CDR1 and CDR2: SGHVS, FNYEAQ. The DNA of the CDR3 is TGTGCCAGCAGCCTCCGACGGGACTCTGGGGCCAACGTCCTGACTTTC. This sequence encodes CASSLRRDSGANVLTF.

This clone was recorded only once. The V call is TRBV5-6, the J call TRBJ1-6; the D gene is possibly TRBD1 (6 bases). CDR3 size: 14 residues. V lost 2 bases and J lost 10, with 13 bases in between. Germline V lookup: CDR1 SGHDT, CDR2 YYEEEE. CDR3 coding DNA: TGTGCCAGCAGCTTTCGACAGGTCGAGTCACCCCTCCACTTT. Amino acids: CASSFRQVESPLHF.

The V call is TRBV19, the J call TRBJ1-3; D is unresolved. The CDR3 consists of 10 residues. The V gene lost 4 bases and the J gene lost 8 bases, with 3 bases spanning the gap. Looked up from germline, CDR1 is LNHDA and CDR2 is SQIVND (reference sequence). The DNA of the CDR3 is TGTGCCAGTAGTACGGACACCATATATTTT. Its protein product is CASSTDTIYF.

V is TRBV29-1 and J is TRBJ1-2, with D tentatively TRBD1 (5 bases). Per germline, CDR1 SQVTM and CDR2 ANQGSEA. This CDR3 has 12 amino acids. With 4 bases removed from V and 6 bases from J, the gap between germline ends came to 12 bases. The CDR3 spells CSVGRGADGYTF. CDR3 nucleotide sequence: TGCAGCGTTGGAAGGGGCGCGGATGGCTACACCTTC.

Only a few counts were recorded for this clone. V gene TRBV9 combines with J gene TRBJ1-2, with a tentative D call TRBD1 (6 bases). The CDR3 is 16 amino acids. V was trimmed by 3 bases and J by 8 bases, leaving 23 bases between them. Germline CDR1 is SGDLS and CDR2 is YYNGEE. The CDR3 reads CASSGTGAGRGGGYTF. The CDR3, as DNA: TGTGCCAGCAGCGGAACGGGGGCCGGGAGGGGGGGAGGCTACACCTTC.

The rearrangement joins TRBV5-1 to TRBJ1-5, with 10 bases identical to TRBD1. Trimming cost V 1 base and J 2 bases; bases outside gene matches: 3. In germline, CDR1 is SGHRS, CDR2 YFSETQ. This CDR3 is 16 amino acids long. CDR3 amino acids: CASSLSGTGGNQPQHF. DNA for the CDR3: TGCGCCAGCAGCTTGAGCGGGACAGGGGGCAATCAGCCCCAGCATTTT.

The CDR3 region is CASSTPARTGNEKLFF. The CDR3 nucleotides are TGTGCCAGTAGTACTCCAGCCCGGACAGGGAATGAAAAACTGTTTTTT. The chain links TRBV19 to TRBJ1-4; 8 bases fit TRBD1. J was trimmed by 5 bases and V by 4 bases; bases with no gene match: 9. The CDR3 loop spans 16 amino acids. The germline V gene has CDR1 LNHDA and CDR2 SQIVND (reference sequence).